The rows below give T cell receptor beta chains drawn from one sample of a study of a mutant IDH1 vaccine in newly diagnosed glioma. The table came from immunoSEQ multiplex PCR; TCRdb's copy has only in-frame clones and leaves some out. This sample has roughly 50,000 clones, with under 90% found just once. Antigens for these TCRs are unknown. This specimen was PBMCs, taken from a glioma patient whose treatment included an IDH1 peptide vaccine. The receptors come from a woman aged 18-29 years with glioma. CDR3s leave out the opening cysteine and the closing phenylalanine or tryptophan. Fields, in order: D gene, clone size, V gene, CDR3 protein. D genes are given only for firm matches. Size values are once, few and many counts, or a class for expanded clones, and some rows have none.

NA,NA,TRBV2,ASSTDSGAYNEQF
NA,NA,TRBV4-2,ASSQEGTGTNTGELF
NA,NA,TRBV11-2,ASSSGLNTGELF
NA,NA,TRBV7-9,ASSSNIQSPYNEQF
NA,NA,TRBV10-2,ASSETGELF
NA,NA,TRBV6-1,ASREGYEQY
NA,NA,TRBV4-2,ASSQIGTPSQETQY
NA,NA,TRBV15,ATSRDNGGTEQY
TRBD1,NA,TRBV5-4,ASSFRTGEVGRGSPLH
NA,NA,TRBV4-1,ASSPGRGASSYEQY
NA,few,TRBV4-2,ASSQELNVGSRTDTQY
NA,NA,TRBV6-5,ASIGTSYNSPLH